Below are 25 T cell receptor beta chains sequenced from a single sample in a study of T-cell memory formation after mild COVID-19. TCRdb reprocessed the 5' RACE reads via MiXCR and lists one record per CDR3 protein. Among a few hundred thousand distinct CDR3 sequences listed, 28% were seen once. The specimen was PBMCs or a T cell subset sorted from them (not recorded which). The receptor set was obtained from an adult woman who had mild COVID-19 (a few samples of this study predate the infection). Cell type and time point are not known.

There are a few counts of this clonotype. The V call is TRBV9, the J call TRBJ1-1, with D uncertain. Looked up from germline, CDR1 is SGDLS and CDR2 is YYNGEE. V lost 0 bases and J lost 1, with 10 bases in between. The CDR3 is 15 residues long. The CDR3 nucleotides read TGTGCCAGCAGCGTAGAACCTCATCGGAACACTGAAGCTTTCTTT. The encoded protein is CASSVEPHRNTEAFF.

There are a few counts of this clonotype. The V and J genes are TRBV29-1 and TRBJ2-1; unclear D gene. This CDR3 spans 10 amino acids. V lost 5 bases and J lost 9, with 8 bases in between. Per germline, CDR1 SQVTM and CDR2 ANQGSEA. CDR3 DNA sequence: TGCAGCGTTCGCTGGACTGAGCAGTTCTTC. Residues: CSVRWTEQFF.

This clonotype was seen more than once but under ten times. This chain connects TRBV4-2 to TRBJ2-1; 10 nucleotides line up with TRBD2. Germline V CDR1 and CDR2: LGHNA, YNFKEQ. The CDR3 spans 16 residues. V trimming: 0 bases; J trimming: 6 bases; junction bases outside the gene matches: 5. CDR3 sequence: CASSQDRVAGGNEQFF. DNA of the CDR3: TGTGCCAGCAGCCAAGATAGGGTAGCGGGAGGCAATGAGCAGTTCTTC.

This chain uses TRBV12-3 or TRBV12-4 with TRBJ2-7, with 8 bases matching TRBD2. This CDR3 has 16 residues. J lost 5 bases, V lost 5 bases, and 14 bases had no gene match. CDR3 in DNA: TGTGCCAGCAGTCCCCTATCTAAGCGGGAGTACGACGAGCAGTACTTC. Its protein product is CASSPLSKREYDEQYF.

The genes are TRBV6-2 or TRBV6-3 and TRBJ2-7; TRBD2 agrees at 8 bases. The CDR3 is made up of 14 amino acids. CDR1 is MNHEY, CDR2 SVGEGT, per germline. V lost 2 bases to trimming and J lost 5 bases; unmatched junction nucleotides: 5. Here the CDR3 DNA reads TGTGCCAGCAGTTACCCCGGACTAGCCCACGAGCAGTACTTC. The encoded protein is CASSYPGLAHEQYF.

This rearrangement joins TRBV2 to TRBJ2-7, with D possibly matching TRBD1 (5 bases). Between the trimmed V and J ends, which lost 2 bases and 2 bases, there was a span of 10 bases. Germline CDR1 reads SNHLY; CDR2 reads FYNNEI. The CDR3 is made up of 14 amino acids. DNA of the CDR3: TGTGCCAGCAGTGAAAGGGGAACTACCTACGAGCAGTACTTC. Translation: CASSERGTTYEQYF.

The chain carries TRBV28 and TRBJ2-7; the D is unclear. Germline CDR1 MDHEN, CDR2 SYDVKM. V was pared by 1 base and J by 2 bases, with 12 bases between. The CDR3 consists of 15 residues. For the CDR3, the DNA is TGTGCCAGCAGTTTATCCGTGGTGTTGACCTACGAGCAGTACTTC. This gives the protein CASSLSVVLTYEQYF.

This clonotype was recorded a few times. The rearrangement links TRBV25-1 to TRBJ1-1; 10 positions match TRBD1. This CDR3 spans 15 amino acids. The ends lost 7 bases at V and 3 bases at J; junction bases unmatched: 8. CDR1 MGHDK and CDR2 SYGVNS come from the germline V gene. This chain's CDR3 is CASTLTGGSHTEAFF. DNA for the CDR3: TGTGCCAGCACCTTGACAGGGGGCTCTCACACTGAAGCTTTCTTT.

This clonotype was counted only a few times. The chain joins TRBV7-2 to TRBJ2-1; TRBD2 agrees at 9 bases. In germline, CDR1 is SGHTA, CDR2 FQGNSA. Trimming took 5 bases from V and 3 from J; bases not matched to a gene: 8. There are 16 residues in the CDR3. The CDR3 region is CASSRSPSGNYNEQFF. Written as DNA, the CDR3 is TGTGCCAGCAGCCGTAGTCCTAGCGGGAACTACAATGAGCAGTTCTTC. Looking up the rest from reference TRBV7-2 and TRBJ2-1 gives the full variable domain: GAGVSQSPSNKVTEKGKDVELRCDPISGHTALYWYRQSLGQGLEFLIYFQGNSAPDKSGLPSDRFSAERTGGSVSTLTIQRTQQEDSAVYLCASSRSPSGNYNEQFFGPGTRLTVL.

This rearrangement joins TRBV29-1 to TRBJ1-1; a weak D match, TRBD1 (5 bases). CDR1 and CDR2 from the germline V gene are SQVTM and ANQGSEA. Trimming pared 2 bases from V and 3 bases from J, leaving 7 bases between. The CDR3 spans 12 residues. CDR3 nucleotides: TGCAGCGTTGAACCGGGGGACACTGAAGCTTTCTTT. As protein: CSVEPGDTEAFF.

This clonotype was seen more than once but under ten times. V and J are TRBV30 and TRBJ1-4; TRBD1 might be the D (5 bases). The CDR3 length is 18 residues. Germline CDR1 and CDR2: GTSNPN and SVGIG (reference sequence). V lost 2 bases to trimming and J lost 2 bases, with 21 bases between them. For the CDR3, the DNA is TGTGCCTGGAGTCCCCGCCAGTACGGGGGAGTCACTAATGAAAAACTGTTTTTT. As protein: CAWSPRQYGGVTNEKLFF.

This clonotype was seen only a few times. The chain couples TRBV5-1 to TRBJ2-2, with 8 nucleotides matching TRBD1. This CDR3 has 17 residues. The V and J ends lost 0 bases and 1 base, in that order; junction bases with no gene match: 5. From germline, CDR1 is SGHRS and CDR2 YFSETQ. DNA of the CDR3: TGCGCCAGCAGCTTGGCGCTCGGGACAGGGAACACCGGGGAGCTGTTTTTT. It encodes CASSLALGTGNTGELFF.

This clonotype occurred a few times. The V call is TRBV7-3, the J call TRBJ1-1; 7 bases align to TRBD1. With 4 bases clipped from V and 3 bases from J, the junction kept 5 bases outside the gene matches. The length of the CDR3 is 14 residues. Germline CDR1 and CDR2: SGHTA and FQGTGA. The CDR3 nucleotides are TGTGCCAGCAGCTCCAGGGGGGCCGACACTGAAGCTTTCTTT. It is translated as CASSSRGADTEAFF.

This clonotype was counted between two and nine times. The chain recombines TRBV2 with TRBJ2-5; 7 bases fit TRBD2. The CDR3 length is 14 residues. The germline V gene encodes CDR1 SNHLY and CDR2 FYNNEI. Trimming removed 7 bases from V and 1 base from J; junction bases left unmatched: 6. Written as DNA, the CDR3 is TGTGCCAGCATTCATAGCGGGCTCCAAGAGACCCAGTACTTC. It codes for CASIHSGLQETQYF.

The V call is TRBV20-1, the J call TRBJ2-7; weak D call: TRBD1 (6 bases). The CDR3 covers 14 residues. Germline V gene data show CDR1 as DFQATT and CDR2 as SNEGSKA (reference sequence). In DNA, the CDR3 is TGCAGCGGAGAAGGGGCAGGGGCCACCTACGAGCAGTACTTC. It yields the protein CSGEGAGATYEQYF.

The chain carries TRBV20-1 and TRBJ2-6; no clear D. This CDR3 is built from 15 residues. V was pared by 2 bases and J by 0 bases, with 8 bases between. The germline V gene encodes CDR1 DFQATT and CDR2 SNEGSKA (reference sequence). The CDR3 DNA sequence: TGCAGTGCTAGATCTCCAAACTCTGGGGCCAACGTCCTGACTTTC. Translated, it gives CSARSPNSGANVLTF.

V gene TRBV6-1 combines with J gene TRBJ2-5; tentatively, D is TRBD1 (6 bases). CDR1 is MNHNS and CDR2 is SASEGT in the germline V gene. Trimming removed 6 bases from V and 2 bases from J, with 19 bases in between. The CDR3 loop spans 16 amino acids. The CDR3 bases are TGTGCCAGCAGAAATCTTGTGACAGGAAGACAAGAGACCCAGTACTTC. Its translation: CASRNLVTGRQETQYF.

The chain carries TRBV5-1 and TRBJ2-2; D is uncertain. Per the germline V gene, CDR1 is SGHRS and CDR2 is YFSETQ. Trimming stripped 7 bases from V and 0 bases from J, with 10 bases between. The CDR3 extends over 14 amino acids. The CDR3, as DNA: TGCGCCAGCTTTGTCATTCCGAACACCGGGGAGCTGTTTTTT. Its translation: CASFVIPNTGELFF.

V gene TRBV27 combines with J gene TRBJ2-1; D might be TRBD1 or TRBD2, each matching 5 bases. The CDR3 has 16 amino acids. Germline V lookup: CDR1 MNHEY, CDR2 SMNVEV (reference sequence). The V and J ends lost 2 bases and 0 bases respectively, with 11 bases between them. The CDR3, as DNA: TGTGCCAGCAGTTTAGGGGGTTCCTTCTCCTACAATGAGCAGTTCTTC. Translation gives CASSLGGSFSYNEQFF.

This clonotype was seen more than once but under ten times. The chain uses TRBV15 and TRBJ2-7; 7 nucleotides align to TRBD2. With V trimmed by 0 bases and J by 3 bases, 11 bases remained unmatched. Germline loops: CDR1 LNHNV, CDR2 YYDKDF (reference sequence). There are 17 residues in the CDR3. CDR3 DNA: TGTGCCACCAGCAGAGATAGATATCAGGGAGGGTACTACGAGCAGTACTTC. This sequence encodes CATSRDRYQGGYYEQYF.

The chain couples TRBV5-6 to TRBJ1-2, with a possible D match to TRBD1 (5 bases). CDR1 is SGHDT, CDR2 YYEEEE, per germline. V dropped 1 base and J dropped 5 bases, with 6 bases sitting between them. This CDR3 comprises 12 residues. The CDR3 spells CASSLWGYGYTF. The CDR3 region has the DNA TGTGCCAGCAGCTTGTGGGGGTATGGCTACACCTTC.

The rearrangement joins TRBV2 to TRBJ1-2, with D possibly matching TRBD1 (5 bases). CDR1 is SNHLY, CDR2 FYNNEI, per germline. The V end was cut by 3 bases, the J end by 4 bases, with 15 bases between. The CDR3 runs 15 residues. CDR3 residues: CASSDRVGDSYGYTF. The CDR3 region has the DNA TGTGCCAGCAGTGATAGGGTGGGGGATTCCTATGGCTACACCTTC.

The CDR3 region is CASSPRLASGELFF. CDR3 DNA: TGTGCCAGCAGTCCCCGCCTAGCGTCCGGGGAGCTGTTTTTT. V gene TRBV27 combines with J gene TRBJ2-2; maybe TRBD2 (6 bases). Germline V gene sequence: CDR1 MNHEY, CDR2 SMNVEV (reference sequence). The ends were cut back, 5 bases at V and 6 bases at J, with 13 bases in the middle. This CDR3 is built from 14 residues.

This clonotype occurred many times. The V gene is TRBV27, the J gene TRBJ2-1; 13 nucleotides agree with TRBD2. With 2 bases clipped from V and 9 bases from J, the junction kept 4 bases outside the gene matches. CDR1 and CDR2 (germline): MNHEY, SMNVEV (reference sequence). CDR3 length: 15 amino acids. The CDR3 DNA sequence: TGTGCCAGCAGTTTAACTAGCGGGGGGGTTAGTGAGCAGTTCTTC. It codes for CASSLTSGGVSEQFF.

The chain links TRBV5-1 to TRBJ2-6; D unclear. This CDR3 has 16 amino acids. The V end lost 3 bases, the J end lost 0 bases, and 10 bases lay between the germline ends. Germline assignment: CDR1 SGHRS and CDR2 YFSETQ. The DNA for the CDR3 is TGCGCCAGCAGCTGGCTTGAAAACTCTGGGGCCAACGTCCTGACTTTC. Residues: CASSWLENSGANVLTF.